One sample yielded the 12 T cell receptor beta chains listed below, sequenced in a study of blood T cells in healthy people across ages. A sample-barcoded 5' primer and a J-beta primer mix were used in a second PCR of about 7 to 12 cycles. TCRdb re-analysed the 5' RACE reads in MiXCR, keeping a single row per CDR3 protein. The sample comprises around 710,000 distinct CDR3 sequences, around 40% of which are singletons, and approximately 22% rests with the top ten. Sequencing was carried out using blood. These receptors were collected from a woman aged 55-70 years in good health.

The V and J genes are TRBV30 and TRBJ2-7; 15 bases align to TRBD2. The CDR3 sequence is 18 residues long. The V segment lost 2 bases and the J segment 3 bases; nucleotides outside the gene matches: 11. CDR1 is GTSNPN, CDR2 SVGIG, per germline (reference sequence). The CDR3 coding sequence is TGTGCCTGGAGTAGGATAAGGACTAGCGGGGGGGCCAGCTACGAGCAGTACTTC. This gives the protein CAWSRIRTSGGASYEQYF.

This clonotype was observed a handful of times. The chain couples TRBV7-3 to TRBJ2-1, with a tentative D call TRBD1 (5 bases). This CDR3 comprises 13 residues. Germline V CDR1 and CDR2: SGHTA, FQGTGA. The CDR3 bases are TGTGGATCACAGGTTAGCTCCTACAATGAGCAGTTCTTC. It yields the protein CGSQVSSYNEQFF.

In this sample, this clonotype turned up a few times. The V and J genes are TRBV9 and TRBJ2-7; tentatively, D is TRBD1 (5 bases). Germline values: CDR1 SGDLS, CDR2 YYNGEE. V lost 4 bases, J lost 3 bases, and 14 bases lay in between. This CDR3 has 14 residues. The CDR3 reads CASSPSSRGYEQYF. The CDR3 bases are TGTGCCAGCAGCCCCAGCAGTAGGGGCTACGAGCAGTACTTC.

This clonotype showed up many times. The rearrangement links TRBV2 to TRBJ1-5, with 9 bases that match TRBD1. Trimming took 2 bases from V and 5 from J; bases not matched to a gene: 1. This CDR3 spans 14 amino acids. Germline V gene lookup returns CDR1 SNHLY and CDR2 FYNNEI. The CDR3 DNA sequence: TGTGCCAGCAGTGAAAGGGACAGGGATCAGCCCCAGCATTTT. This translates into CASSERDRDQPQHF. The complete variable domain, with remaining parts taken from reference TRBV2 and TRBJ1-5, reads EPEVTQTPSHQVTQMGQEVILRCVPISNHLYFYWYRQILGQKVEFLVSFYNNEISEKSEIFDDQFSVERPDGSNFTLKIRSTKLEDSAMYFCASSERDRDQPQHFGDGTRLSIL.

The chain links TRBV7-9 to TRBJ2-7, with 10 bases that match TRBD2. The CDR3 spans 15 residues. V trimming: 5 bases; J trimming: 2 bases; junction bases outside the gene matches: 6. Germline lookup yields CDR1 SEHNR and CDR2 FQNEAQ (reference sequence). This chain's CDR3 is CASSRVAGGTYEQYF. The CDR3 nucleotides are TGTGCCAGCAGCCGAGTAGCGGGGGGAACCTACGAGCAGTACTTC.

This clonotype was seen a few times. The chain joins TRBV14 to TRBJ2-1; 9 bases align to TRBD2. V lost 4 bases to trimming and J lost 7 bases; unmatched junction nucleotides: 11. The CDR3 loop spans 16 amino acids. Germline V lookup: CDR1 SGHDN, CDR2 FVKESK. The CDR3 protein is CASSPGGLAGPNEQFF. The CDR3 DNA follows: TGTGCCAGCAGCCCCGGCGGTCTAGCGGGACCGAATGAGCAGTTCTTC.

DNA of the CDR3: TGCAGCGTTGTGGGGGGAGGAGGTGGCGGGGAGCTGTTTTTT. It yields the protein CSVVGGGGGGELFF. The chain links TRBV29-1 to TRBJ2-2, with D perhaps TRBD2 (6 bases). V lost 4 bases and J 7 bases, leaving 16 bases between the germline ends. Looked up from germline, CDR1 is SQVTM and CDR2 is ANQGSEA. CDR3 length: 14 amino acids.

The chain uses TRBV7-9 and TRBJ2-2, with D perhaps given as TRBD1 or TRBD2 (6 bases each). The V gene lost 4 bases and the J gene lost 12 bases, with 15 bases spanning the gap. Germline V gene data show CDR1 as SEHNR and CDR2 as FQNEAQ (reference sequence). The CDR3 covers 13 residues. The CDR3: CASSSLRGAKLFF. CDR3 nucleotide sequence: TGTGCCAGCAGCTCTTTGAGGGGGGCGAAGCTGTTTTTT.

This clonotype was detected a few times. The V gene is TRBV4-2, the J gene TRBJ2-5; 9 nucleotides match TRBD1. This CDR3 has 15 amino acids. J gave up 4 bases and V 2 bases, and 5 bases lay outside the gene matches. The germline CDR1 and CDR2 sequences are LGHNA and YNFKEQ. The CDR3 spells CASSQSQGAGETQYF. The DNA of the CDR3 is TGTGCCAGCAGCCAATCACAGGGGGCAGGAGAGACCCAGTACTTC.

A few counts support this clonotype. The rearrangement uses TRBV6-1 and TRBJ2-4; possibly TRBD2 for D (6 bases). The V gene lost 5 bases and the J gene lost 5 bases, with 10 bases spanning the gap. The CDR3 has 13 residues. The V gene's germline CDR1 is MNHNS and CDR2 SASEGT. CDR3 sequence reads: CASSLSGENIQYF. The CDR3 coding sequence is TGTGCCAGCAGTCTTAGCGGTGAAAACATTCAGTACTTC.

Worth noting for this clonotype: This may stem from a read error, because a much larger clone lies one nucleotide away. The chain links TRBV20-1 to TRBJ2-7; 9 bases line up with TRBD2. Per germline, CDR1 DFQATT and CDR2 SNEGSKA (reference sequence). There are 15 residues in the CDR3. J was trimmed by 5 bases and V by 3 bases; bases with no gene match: 11. For the CDR3, the DNA is TGCAGTGCTAGTCCTAGGGTGGCGGGAGGGGACGAGCAGTACTTC. It translates to CSASPRVAGGDEQYF.

Turning to this clonotype: A clone one base away is much larger, so this may be a read error. The chain carries TRBV20-1 and TRBJ2-5; D may be TRBD2 (6 bases). V lost 5 bases and J lost 11, with 24 bases in between. The CDR3 length is 14 residues. The V gene's germline CDR1 is DFQATT and CDR2 SNEGSKA (reference sequence). The CDR3: CSALVDSGMDEQYF. For the CDR3, the DNA is TGCAGTGCTCTCGTAGATAGCGGCATGGATGAGCAGTACTTC.